The 15 T cell receptor beta chains presented below share a single source sample, sequenced in a study of blood T cells in healthy people across ages (dated by TCRdb to the mid-2010s). The library was produced with 5' RACE. Sequencing was performed on an Illumina HiSeq 2500. A second PCR of roughly 7 to 11 cycles was performed with a sample-barcoded 5' primer and a J-beta primer mix. Using fastp at Q25 and MiXCR, TCRdb reprocessed the public reads and kept productive beta chains. Duplicate CDR3 protein sequences are folded into a single record with the most common DNA and genes. This sample comprises under 1,100,000 distinct CDR3 sequences, approximately 26% of them detected only once. The top ten clonotypes cover approximately 0.75% of the sample. These same data were also listed under a study on T cells of mothers and their children.

The sample taken for sequencing was blood. The receptors derive from a girl aged 2-9 years in good health.

This clonotype was counted ten times or more. The chain uses TRBV6-2 or TRBV6-3 and TRBJ2-3; 10 bases align to TRBD2. Trimming took 9 bases from V and 1 from J; bases not matched to a gene: 1. Germline CDR1 MNHEY, CDR2 SVGEGT. CDR3 length: 13 amino acids. CDR3 coding DNA: TGTGCCAGTGGACTAGCGGGCACAGATACGCAGTATTTT. It encodes CASGLAGTDTQYF.

The V gene is TRBV5-1, the J gene TRBJ2-3; TRBD1 agrees at 9 bases. Germline assignment: CDR1 SGHRS and CDR2 YFSETQ. V dropped 4 bases and J dropped 4; count of bases not matched to a gene: 10. The CDR3 is made up of 16 amino acids. In DNA form, the CDR3 reads TGCGCCAGCAGCGTTACCGGGACAGGGTCCGCAGATACGCAGTATTTT. Its translation: CASSVTGTGSADTQYF.

This chain uses TRBV7-9 with TRBJ1-2; 8 bases align to TRBD1. The trim removed 4 bases at V and 3 bases at J, leaving 10 bases unmatched. Per the germline V gene, CDR1 is SEHNR and CDR2 is FQNEAQ (reference sequence). CDR3 size: 16 residues. DNA for the CDR3: TGTGCCAGCAGCTCCCTGGGACAGGTGGAACACTATGGCTACACCTTC. This gives the protein CASSSLGQVEHYGYTF.

The sample holds a few counts of this clonotype. The chain combines TRBV27 with TRBJ2-6, with D unresolved. CDR1 is MNHEY, CDR2 SMNVEV, per germline (reference sequence). This CDR3 has 18 amino acids. V was shortened by 1 base and J by 0 bases, with 13 bases between the two germline ends. CDR3 sequence (DNA): TGTGCCAGCAGTTTATACGGCAGCACCTCCTCTGGGGCCAACGTCCTGACTTTC. Its translation: CASSLYGSTSSGANVLTF.

The rearrangement uses TRBV7-9 and TRBJ2-3, with D perhaps TRBD2 (6 bases). Per germline, CDR1 SEHNR and CDR2 FQNEAQ (reference sequence). The CDR3 consists of 15 residues. Deletions cut 4 bases from V and 2 bases from J, with 13 bases between. The CDR3 region has the DNA TGTGCCAGCAGCTCGGACTATTCTGTCACAGATACGCAGTATTTT. Its translation: CASSSDYSVTDTQYF.

This clonotype was seen more than once but under ten times. This sequence joins TRBV5-1 and TRBJ1-4, with 7 bases aligning to TRBD1. Per the germline V gene, CDR1 is SGHRS and CDR2 is YFSETQ. The trim removed 7 bases at V and 4 bases at J, leaving 7 bases unmatched. This CDR3 has 14 residues. In nucleotides, the CDR3 is TGCGCCAGCTCAGCAGGGACAGTTAATGAAAAACTGTTTTTT. It yields the protein CASSAGTVNEKLFF. Full variable domain (missing parts from reference TRBV5-1 and TRBJ1-4): KAGVTQTPRYLIKTRGQQVTLSCSPISGHRSVSWYQQTPGQGLQFLFEYFSETQRNKGNFPGRFSGRQFSNSRSEMNVSTLELGDSALYLCASSAGTVNEKLFFGSGTQLSVL.

This clonotype has only a few counts. V usage is TRBV11-1 and J usage is TRBJ2-1, with D perhaps being TRBD1 or TRBD2 (5 bases each). Germline lookup yields CDR1 SGHAT and CDR2 FQDESV (reference sequence). The CDR3 totals 20 residues. The V end lost 9 bases, the J end lost 3 bases, and 33 bases lay between the germline ends. DNA for the CDR3: TGTGCCAGTACCAGCAGCTTATTATCGCCTACGAAGGGGAGCTACAATGAGCAGTTCTTC. It encodes CASTSSLLSPTKGSYNEQFF.

This clonotype was picked up a small number of times. This chain uses TRBV20-1 with TRBJ2-5, with D perhaps TRBD2 (6 bases). The CDR3 spans 15 residues. Germline V gene data show CDR1 as DFQATT and CDR2 as SNEGSKA (reference sequence). Trimming cost V 0 bases and J 5 bases, with 16 bases left between them. The CDR3 is CSARDHRGIRETQYF. DNA for the CDR3: TGCAGTGCTAGAGATCATCGGGGGATAAGGGAGACCCAGTACTTC.

The chain carries TRBV11-2 and TRBJ2-7, with 7 nucleotides matching TRBD2. The trim removed 5 bases at V and 0 bases at J, leaving 10 bases unmatched. The CDR3 sequence is 16 residues long. The V gene's germline CDR1 is SGHAT and CDR2 FQNNGV. The CDR3 region is CASSRGSKPSSYEQYF. The CDR3, as DNA: TGTGCCAGCAGCCGCGGGAGTAAACCCAGCTCCTACGAGCAGTACTTC. Together with reference TRBV11-2 and TRBJ2-7, the CDR3 gives the full variable domain: EAGVAQSPRYKIIEKRQSVAFWCNPISGHATLYWYQQILGQGPKLLIQFQNNGVVDDSQLPKDRFSAERLKGVDSTLKIQPAKLEDSAVYLCASSRGSKPSSYEQYFGPGTRLTVT.

This clonotype was found once. V is TRBV28 and J is TRBJ1-6; TRBD1 is a possible D gene (5 bases). This CDR3 has 15 residues. Germline loops: CDR1 MDHEN, CDR2 SYDVKM. Trimming removed 2 bases from V and 10 bases from J, with 15 bases in between. CDR3 DNA: TGTGCCAGCAGTTTAGAGGGGATGAAGAGCTCACCCCTCCACTTT. This codes for CASSLEGMKSSPLHF.

This chain links TRBV4-3 with TRBJ1-1, with a weak D call TRBD1 (6 bases). V lost 3 bases, J lost 8 bases, and 19 bases lay in between. The CDR3 spans 15 residues. Germline V lookup: CDR1 LGHNA, CDR2 YSLEER. CDR3 amino acids: CASSQDISGDPEAFF. CDR3 coding DNA: TGCGCCAGCAGCCAGGATATTTCAGGGGACCCCGAAGCTTTCTTT.

This clonotype was counted many times. The V call is TRBV18, the J call TRBJ1-4; maybe TRBD1 (6 bases). This CDR3 comprises 14 residues. The ends were cut back, 8 bases at V and 5 bases at J, with 15 bases in the middle. Germline V CDR1 and CDR2: KGHSH, LQKENI. The CDR3 DNA reads as TGTGCCAGCAGTCCCTCAGGGGCCAATGAAAAACTGTTTTTT. This encodes CASSPSGANEKLFF.

The gene calls are TRBV9 and TRBJ2-1; no reliable D call. The J call is uncertain, as TRBJ2-5 better fits the DNA end. Per the germline V gene, CDR1 is SGDLS and CDR2 is YYNGEE. CDR3 length: 15 residues. The CDR3 spells CASSVANPPGETQYF. CDR3 nucleotides: TGTGCCAGCAGCGTAGCTAACCCGCCGGGAGAGACCCAGTACTTC.

The chain carries TRBV7-9 and TRBJ2-5; 7 bases are shared with TRBD1. The DNA end lines up better with TRBJ2-7; the J call may be wrong. The germline CDR1 and CDR2 sequences are SEHNR and FQNEAQ (reference sequence). CDR3 size: 14 residues. In nucleotides, the CDR3 is TGTGCCAGCAGCGAGGGGGCCTGGACCTACGAGCAGTACTTC. Translation gives CASSEGAWTYEQYF.

The chain combines TRBV27 with TRBJ2-5; TRBD1 matches 7 bases. The germline V gene encodes CDR1 MNHEY and CDR2 SMNVEV (reference sequence). J was trimmed by 4 bases and V by 9 bases; bases with no gene match: 5. This CDR3 contains 12 residues. CDR3 in DNA: TGTGCCAGTCTGACAGGGCTAGAGACCCAGTACTTC. This codes for CASLTGLETQYF.